The clone carrying this T cell receptor (beta chain) was recorded a few times. Regarding time point: persistent/refractory GD, antithyroid drugs over 5 years with positive TRAb. After RNA was extracted from PBMCs, the TCR library was made from it. The sample is drawn from a study of regulatory T cells in long-lasting Graves disease. Germline V gives CDR1 MNHEY, CDR2 SVGEGT. The CDR3 spans 13 residues. The V end was cut by 2 bases, the J end by 5 bases, with 10 bases between. Libraries of TCR beta came from iRepertoire HTBI primers plus Arm-PCR of CDR3 regions. TCRdb independently ran MiXCR on the multiplex PCR reads; one entry per CDR3 protein. The table has 600,000 to 800,000 distinct CDR3 sequences, approximately 31% seen once.

The material was peripheral blood mononuclear cells (PBMCs), obtained when the disease was refractory, from a patient treated with antithyroid drugs. The clonotype was recovered from a female donor with Graves disease. The chain employs TRBV6-2 or TRBV6-3 and TRBJ2-7, with unresolved D. CDR3 coding DNA: TGTGCCAGCAGTTACGGTTCAGAGAACGAGCAGTACTTC. It is translated as CASSYGSENEQYF.